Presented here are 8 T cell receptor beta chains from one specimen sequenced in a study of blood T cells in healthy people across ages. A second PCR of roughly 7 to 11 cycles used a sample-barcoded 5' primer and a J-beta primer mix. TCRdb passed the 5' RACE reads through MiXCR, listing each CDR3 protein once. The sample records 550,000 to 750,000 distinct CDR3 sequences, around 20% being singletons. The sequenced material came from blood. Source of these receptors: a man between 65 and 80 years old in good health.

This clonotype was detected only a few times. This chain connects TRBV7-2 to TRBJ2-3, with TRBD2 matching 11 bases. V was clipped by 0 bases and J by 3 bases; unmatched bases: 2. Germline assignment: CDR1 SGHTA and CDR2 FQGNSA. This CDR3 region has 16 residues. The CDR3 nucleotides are TGTGCCAGCAGCTTAGCTAGCGGGAGGGCAACAGATACGCAGTATTTT. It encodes CASSLASGRATDTQYF.

The CDR3 region is CASSVDQRGEKLFF. CDR3 nucleotide sequence: TGTGCCAGCAGCGTAGACCAAAGGGGTGAAAAACTGTTTTTT. The chain has TRBV9 and TRBJ1-4; D may be TRBD1 (5 bases). The germline CDR1 and CDR2 sequences are SGDLS and YYNGEE. This CDR3 region has 14 residues. Trimming removed 0 bases at V and 7 bases at J, with 10 bases between.

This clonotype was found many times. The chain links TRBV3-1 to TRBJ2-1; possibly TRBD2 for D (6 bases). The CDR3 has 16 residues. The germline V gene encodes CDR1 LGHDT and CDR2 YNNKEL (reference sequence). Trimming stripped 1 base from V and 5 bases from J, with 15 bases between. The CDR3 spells CASSQGGLVRNNEQFF. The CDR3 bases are TGTGCCAGCAGCCAAGGGGGACTGGTGAGGAACAATGAGCAGTTCTTC.

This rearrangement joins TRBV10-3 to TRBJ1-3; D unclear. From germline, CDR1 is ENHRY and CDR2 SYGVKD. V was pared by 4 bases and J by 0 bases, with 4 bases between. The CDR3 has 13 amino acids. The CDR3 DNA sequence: TGTGCCATCAGTGTGGGCTCTGGAAACACCATATATTTT. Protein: CAISVGSGNTIYF.

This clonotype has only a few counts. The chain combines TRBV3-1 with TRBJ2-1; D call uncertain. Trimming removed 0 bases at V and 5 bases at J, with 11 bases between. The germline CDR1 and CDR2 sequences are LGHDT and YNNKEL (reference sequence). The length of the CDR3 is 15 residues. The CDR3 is CASSQDPRSHNEQFF. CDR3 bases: TGTGCCAGCAGCCAAGATCCGAGGTCCCACAATGAGCAGTTCTTC.

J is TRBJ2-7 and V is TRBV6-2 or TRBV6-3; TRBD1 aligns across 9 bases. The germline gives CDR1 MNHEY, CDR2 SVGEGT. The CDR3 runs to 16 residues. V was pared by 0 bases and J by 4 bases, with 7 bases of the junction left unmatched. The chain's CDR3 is CASSYSPGQGSYEQYF. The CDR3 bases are TGTGCCAGCAGTTACTCACCGGGACAGGGTTCGTACGAGCAGTACTTC.

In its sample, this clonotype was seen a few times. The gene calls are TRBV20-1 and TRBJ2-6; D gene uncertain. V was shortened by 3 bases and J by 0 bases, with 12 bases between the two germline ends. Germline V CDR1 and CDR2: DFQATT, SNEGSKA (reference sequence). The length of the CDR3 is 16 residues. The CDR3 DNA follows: TGCAGTGCTAGTGGTCTGGCCGGCTCTGGGGCCAACGTCCTGACTTTC. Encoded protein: CSASGLAGSGANVLTF.

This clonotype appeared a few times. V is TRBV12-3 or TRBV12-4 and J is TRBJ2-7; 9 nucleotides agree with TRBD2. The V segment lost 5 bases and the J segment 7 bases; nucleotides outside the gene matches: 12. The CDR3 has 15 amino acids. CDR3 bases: TGTGCCAGCAGTGGCCCTGGACTAGCGAACTGGGAGCAGTACTTC. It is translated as CASSGPGLANWEQYF.